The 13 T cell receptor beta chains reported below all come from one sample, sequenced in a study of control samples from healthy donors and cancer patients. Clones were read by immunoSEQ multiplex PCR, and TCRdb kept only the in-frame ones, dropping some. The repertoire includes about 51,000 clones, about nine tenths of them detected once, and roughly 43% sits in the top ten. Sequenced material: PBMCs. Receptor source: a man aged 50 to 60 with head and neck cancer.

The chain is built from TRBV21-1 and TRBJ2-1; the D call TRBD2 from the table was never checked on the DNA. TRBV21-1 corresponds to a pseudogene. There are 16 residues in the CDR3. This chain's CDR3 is CASSKLSVAGDNEQFF. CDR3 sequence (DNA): TGTGCCAGCAGCAAATTATCGGTAGCGGGGGACAATGAGCAGTTCTTC.

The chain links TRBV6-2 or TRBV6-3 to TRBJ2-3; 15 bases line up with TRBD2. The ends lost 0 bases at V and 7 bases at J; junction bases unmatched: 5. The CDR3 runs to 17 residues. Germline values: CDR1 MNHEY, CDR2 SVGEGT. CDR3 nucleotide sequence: TGTGCCAGCAGTTACTCACAGGGACTAGCGGGGGGATATACGCAGTATTTT. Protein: CASSYSQGLAGGYTQYF.

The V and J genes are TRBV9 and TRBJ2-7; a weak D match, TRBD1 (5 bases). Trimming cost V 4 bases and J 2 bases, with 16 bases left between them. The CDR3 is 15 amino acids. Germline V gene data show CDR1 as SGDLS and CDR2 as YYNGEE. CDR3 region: CASSPTGGSTYEQYF. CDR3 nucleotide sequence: TGTGCCAGCAGCCCAACAGGTGGGTCAACCTACGAGCAGTACTTC.

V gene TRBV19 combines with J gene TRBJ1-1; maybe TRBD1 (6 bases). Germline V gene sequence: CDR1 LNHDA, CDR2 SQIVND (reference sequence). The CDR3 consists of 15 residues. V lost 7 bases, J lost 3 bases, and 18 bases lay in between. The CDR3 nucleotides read TGTGCCAGTAATACAGTCCGGGCAGGGGACACTGAAGCTTTCTTT. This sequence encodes CASNTVRAGDTEAFF.

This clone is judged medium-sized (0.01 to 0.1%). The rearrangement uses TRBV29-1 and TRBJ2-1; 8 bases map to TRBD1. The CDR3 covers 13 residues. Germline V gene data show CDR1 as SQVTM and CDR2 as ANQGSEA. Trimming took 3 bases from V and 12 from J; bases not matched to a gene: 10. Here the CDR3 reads CSVEEGQGGWQFF. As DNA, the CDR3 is TGCAGCGTTGAGGAAGGACAGGGTGGGTGGCAGTTCTTC.

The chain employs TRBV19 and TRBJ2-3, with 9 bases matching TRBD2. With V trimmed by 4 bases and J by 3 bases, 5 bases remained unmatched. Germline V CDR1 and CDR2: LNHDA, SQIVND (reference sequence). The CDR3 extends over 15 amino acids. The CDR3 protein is CASSTLAGLTDTQYF. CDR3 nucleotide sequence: TGTGCCAGTAGTACTCTAGCGGGGCTTACAGATACGCAGTATTTT.

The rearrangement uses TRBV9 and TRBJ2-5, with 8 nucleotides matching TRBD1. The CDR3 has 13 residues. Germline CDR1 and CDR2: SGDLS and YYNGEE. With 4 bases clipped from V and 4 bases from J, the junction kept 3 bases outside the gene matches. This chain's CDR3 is CASSPGGLETQYF. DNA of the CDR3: TGTGCCAGCAGCCCAGGGGGCCTAGAGACCCAGTACTTC.

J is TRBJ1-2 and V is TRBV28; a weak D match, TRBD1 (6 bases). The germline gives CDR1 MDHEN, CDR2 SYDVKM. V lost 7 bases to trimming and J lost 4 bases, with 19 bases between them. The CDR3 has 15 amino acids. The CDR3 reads CASTLSGAVPYGYTF. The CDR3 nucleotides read TGTGCCAGCACCCTCTCGGGGGCCGTACCCTATGGCTACACCTTC.

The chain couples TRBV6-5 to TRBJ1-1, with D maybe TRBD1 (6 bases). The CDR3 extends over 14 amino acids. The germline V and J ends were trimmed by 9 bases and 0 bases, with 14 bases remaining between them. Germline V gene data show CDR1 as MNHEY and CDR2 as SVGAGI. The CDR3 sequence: CASQTGNMNTEAFF. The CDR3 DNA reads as TGTGCCAGTCAGACAGGTAACATGAACACTGAAGCTTTCTTT.

In nucleotides, the CDR3 is TGTGCCAGCAGTTCCAATAAACTAGCGGGGGGATCCGACAATGAGCAGTTCTTC. This codes for CASSSNKLAGGSDNEQFF. This sequence joins TRBV6-2 or TRBV6-3 and TRBJ2-1, with 12 bases fitting TRBD2. Germline CDR1 and CDR2: MNHEY and SVGEGT. After removal of 4 bases from V and 5 bases from J, the junction contained 12 bases not matched to a gene. The length of the CDR3 is 18 residues.

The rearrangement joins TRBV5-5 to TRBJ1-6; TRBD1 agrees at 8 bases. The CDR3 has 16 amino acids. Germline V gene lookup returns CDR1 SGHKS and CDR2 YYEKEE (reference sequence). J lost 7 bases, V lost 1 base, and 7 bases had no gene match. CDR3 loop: CASSLFGQGSNSPLHF. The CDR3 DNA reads TGTGCCAGCAGCTTGTTCGGACAGGGATCCAATTCACCCCTCCACTTT. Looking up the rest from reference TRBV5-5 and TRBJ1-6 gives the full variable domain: DAGVTQSPTHLIKTRGQQVTLRCSPISGHKSVSWYQQVLGQGPQFIFQYYEKEERGRGNFPDRFSARQFPNYSSELNVNALLLGDSALYLCASSLFGQGSNSPLHFGNGTRLTVT.

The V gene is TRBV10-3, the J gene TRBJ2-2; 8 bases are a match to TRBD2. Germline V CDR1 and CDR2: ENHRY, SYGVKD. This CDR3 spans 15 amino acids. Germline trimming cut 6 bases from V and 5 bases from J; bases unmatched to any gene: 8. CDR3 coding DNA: TGTGCCATCAGCCCGACGGGACTAGGGACCGGGGAGCTGTTTTTT. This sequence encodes CAISPTGLGTGELFF.

CDR3 sequence: CASSYVAGANRVGELFF. In DNA form, the CDR3 reads TGTGCCAGCAGTTACGTTGCGGGGGCCAACCGGGTAGGGGAGCTGTTTTTT. The rearrangement links TRBV6-2 or TRBV6-3 to TRBJ2-2; tentatively, D is TRBD2 (7 bases). Trimming took off 2 bases at V and 8 bases at J, with 21 bases between the two ends. CDR1 is MNHEY, CDR2 SVGEGT, per germline. The CDR3 runs 17 residues.